This paragraph reports one TCR beta chain. Its target is unknown. Method: immunoSEQ multiplex PCR; TCRdb's copy keeps in-frame clones and lacks some. The table shows over 85,000 clones, with approximately 94% occurring only once. This entry comes from a study of graft-versus-host responses after intestinal transplantation. This receptor was obtained from a human donor who was the organ donor for an intestinal transplant. This sample comprised unstimulated CD4+ T cells sorted from spleen or lymph node cells, obtained before transplant.

The CDR3 DNA reads TGTGCCAGCAACCCCGACAGGGGAGAGACCCAGTACTTC. This translates into CASNPDRGETQYF. The genes are TRBV2 and TRBJ2-5; 8 nucleotides line up with TRBD1. Germline CDR1 SNHLY, CDR2 FYNNEI. V lost 7 bases to trimming and J lost 4 bases; unmatched junction nucleotides: 5. CDR3 size: 13 residues. Full variable domain (outside the CDR3, taken from reference TRBV2 and TRBJ2-5): EPEVTQTPSHQVTQMGQEVILRCVPISNHLYFYWYRQILGQKVEFLVSFYNNEISEKSEIFDDQFSVERPDGSNFTLKIRSTKLEDSAMYFCASNPDRGETQYFGPGTRLLVL.